This T cell receptor (beta chain) was identified during a study of blood T cell repertoires in COVID-19. Study-level information: The United States, Italy and Spain supplied acute and convalescent COVID-19 samples.

Under the authors' procedure: From reference gene primer amplification, estimates of nucleated cell counts were derived. The assay was immunoSEQ multiplex PCR, and TCRdb's table has in-frame clones only and misses some. V and J calls and clone size are given by that table; D and trimming were obtained from the DNA. The sample contains 250,000 to 400,000 clones, 85% of which appear only once. This study enrolled people aged about 18 to 100 from about 26 US geographic areas. Clinical history as reported by participants underpinned cohort assignment. CDR3 length: 13 residues. Germline CDR1 reads GTSNPN; CDR2 reads SVGIG (reference sequence). V was cut by 0 bases and J by 7 bases, with 12 bases left in between.

The clonotype originates from a woman in her twenties or thirties who had been exposed to COVID-19. V is TRBV30 and J is TRBJ1-2, with D possibly TRBD1 on 5 matching bases. The sequenced sample was PBMCs or T cells enriched from blood (not recorded which). The CDR3 bases are TGTGCCTGGAGTGTATACATAGGGGCTGGCTACACCTTC. Protein: CAWSVYIGAGYTF.